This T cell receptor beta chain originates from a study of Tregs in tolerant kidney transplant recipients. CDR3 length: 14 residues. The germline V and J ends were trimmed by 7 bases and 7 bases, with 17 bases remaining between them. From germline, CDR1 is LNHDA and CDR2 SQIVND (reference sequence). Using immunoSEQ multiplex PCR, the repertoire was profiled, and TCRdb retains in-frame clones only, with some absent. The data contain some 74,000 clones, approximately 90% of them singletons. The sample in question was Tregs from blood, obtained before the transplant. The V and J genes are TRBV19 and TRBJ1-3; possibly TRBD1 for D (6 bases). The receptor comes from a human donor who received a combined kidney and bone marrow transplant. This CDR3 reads CASTETGFGNTIYF. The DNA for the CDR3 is TGTGCCAGTACCGAAACAGGGTTTGGGAACACCATATATTTT.